These 12 T cell receptor beta chains share one sample of origin, sequenced in a study of metastatic and nonmetastatic thyroid tumors. TCRdb re-called clones from the PCR reads using MiXCR. The table records around 32,000 clones, approximately 8% of them present only once. Thyroid surgery had not been preceded by any treatment in any patient. Sequencing was done on a sample of blood. These receptors were collected from a female donor with papillary thyroid cancer or a benign thyroid nodule (not recorded which). Some clones in this sample may be carry-over from other donors' samples.

In its sample, this clone was seen many times. The sample contains more than one DNA sequence encoding this CDR3. J is TRBJ2-5 and V is TRBV19; TRBD2 agrees at 8 bases. Germline loops: CDR1 LNHDA, CDR2 SQIVND (reference sequence). The V gene end was trimmed by 11 bases and the J gene end by 4 bases; junction bases not matched to a gene: 6. This CDR3 has 12 amino acids. The CDR3 protein is CAAGGWGETQYF. The CDR3 bases are TGTGCCGCGGGGGGTTGGGGAGAGACCCAGTACTTC.

This clone was seen ten or more times. J is TRBJ2-1 and V is TRBV15; 10 bases match TRBD2. J was trimmed by 1 base and V by 1 base; bases with no gene match: 7. CDR3 length: 18 residues. Per the germline V gene, CDR1 is LNHNV and CDR2 is YYDKDF (reference sequence). The CDR3: CATSRGGSGRGSYNEQFF. The CDR3 bases are TGTGCCACCAGCAGAGGTGGGAGCGGGAGGGGTTCCTACAATGAGCAGTTCTTC.

This clone was seen ten or more times. V gene TRBV6-1 combines with J gene TRBJ1-5; D gene uncertain. CDR1 and CDR2 (germline): MNHNS, SASEGT. The CDR3 covers 17 residues. With 5 bases removed from V and 4 bases from J, the gap between germline ends came to 21 bases. The CDR3 sequence is CASSLVVGGRANQPQHF. The CDR3 coding sequence is TGTGCCAGCAGTTTAGTTGTCGGAGGGAGAGCAAATCAGCCCCAGCATTTT.

This clone was picked up many times. CDR3 amino acids: CASSEAARPGPDQPQHF. Written as DNA, the CDR3 is TGTGCCAGCAGTGAAGCGGCCCGGCCAGGGCCCGATCAGCCCCAGCATTTT. This sequence joins TRBV2 and TRBJ1-5; a possible D gene is TRBD1 (5 bases). The ends were cut back, 0 bases at V and 5 bases at J, with 17 bases in the middle. This CDR3 comprises 17 residues. Germline CDR1 and CDR2: SNHLY and FYNNEI.

This clone was detected many times. The chain links TRBV12-3 or TRBV12-4 to TRBJ2-1; 8 bases map to TRBD2. V shed 3 bases, J shed 3 bases, and the junction held 4 bases outside the gene matches. The CDR3 spans 15 residues. CDR3 in amino acids: CASSFVAGYYNEQFF. The CDR3 coding sequence is TGTGCCAGCAGTTTCGTAGCGGGATACTACAATGAGCAGTTCTTC.

This clone has at least ten counts. The genes are TRBV6-2 or TRBV6-3 and TRBJ1-2; the match to TRBD1 covers 7 bases. In germline, CDR1 is MNHEY, CDR2 SVGEGT. J gave up 4 bases and V 7 bases, and 6 bases lay outside the gene matches. CDR3 length: 13 residues. DNA for the CDR3: TGTGCCAGCAAAAACTCAGGGGGCTATGGCTACACCTTC. It codes for CASKNSGGYGYTF.

In the case of this clone: A much larger clone lies a single base off, so this may be a read error. In DNA, the CDR3 is TGTGCTAGCAGCTTGGTCCTCAGCGGGAACACAGATACGCAGTATTTT. Translation: CASSLVLSGNTDTQYF. This rearrangement joins TRBV7-7 to TRBJ2-3; 7 bases align to TRBD2. The length of the CDR3 is 16 residues. Germline V gene lookup returns CDR1 SSHAT and CDR2 FNYEAQ (reference sequence).

The chain links TRBV29-1 to TRBJ2-4, with 7 bases lining up with TRBD1. This CDR3 is built from 15 residues. Trimming at V came to 5 bases and at J to 2 bases, leaving 9 bases not matched to a gene. CDR1 and CDR2 (germline): SQVTM, ANQGSEA. In DNA, the CDR3 is TGCAGCGTTCTTCAGACAGGGTCGACCAAAAACATTCAGTACTTC. This sequence encodes CSVLQTGSTKNIQYF.

A remark on this clone: This could be a read error, since a much larger clone is one nucleotide away. V is TRBV4-3 and J is TRBJ1-2, with D possibly matching TRBD1 (5 bases). Per the germline V gene, CDR1 is LGHNA and CDR2 is YSLEER. This CDR3 is built from 15 residues. The CDR3 coding sequence is TGCGCCAGCAGCCAAGACCGCGGGGCGGACTATGTCTACACCTTC. It specifies CASSQDRGADYVYTF.

The table lists this clone with many counts. The genes are TRBV7-3 and TRBJ2-7, with 8 bases matching TRBD2. The J segment lost 4 bases and the V segment lost 2 bases, leaving 10 bases of the junction unmatched. The CDR3 is 16 residues long. The germline CDR1 and CDR2 sequences are SGHTA and FQGTGA. The CDR3 sequence is CASSLDPGTRPYEQYF. Here the CDR3 DNA reads TGTGCCAGCAGCTTAGACCCAGGGACTAGGCCATACGAGCAGTACTTC.

The sample holds many counts of this clone. This chain uses TRBV2 with TRBJ1-1; 9 positions agree with TRBD1. This CDR3 contains 13 residues. In germline, CDR1 is SNHLY, CDR2 FYNNEI. V lost 6 bases to trimming and J lost 6 bases; unmatched junction nucleotides: 5. The CDR3 sequence is CASRVTGGPEAFF. The DNA for the CDR3 is TGTGCCAGCAGAGTAACAGGGGGCCCTGAAGCTTTCTTT.

This clone was picked up many times. The chain recombines TRBV7-2 with TRBJ2-2, with D perhaps TRBD1 or TRBD2 (6 bases each). The length of the CDR3 is 15 residues. Germline assignment: CDR1 SGHTA and CDR2 FQGNSA. Trimming removed 5 bases at V and 4 bases at J, with 14 bases between. Here the CDR3 reads CASSRRGAATGELFF. CDR3 nucleotide sequence: TGTGCCAGCAGCCGTAGGGGGGCAGCCACCGGGGAGCTGTTTTTT.